The rows below give T cell receptor beta chains drawn from one sample of a study of CD4+ T cells in melanoma. Profiling relied on immunoSEQ multiplex PCR, and the TCRdb table lists in-frame clones only, not all of them. The sample consists of some 10,000 clones, approximately 71% of them appearing once. Sequenced sample: cells from a culture (not recorded whether cultured in vitro). The receptors here all came from a human donor with melanoma. Each CDR3 is given with its conserved first and last residue. The D gene is left open where the match is weak. Clone size, where shown, is once, few, many, or a class for clones that have expanded.

D	V	J	size	DNA	CDR3
.	TRBV7-8	TRBJ2-7	few	TGTGCCAGCAGCTACAGACGGAACTCCTACGAGCAGTACTTC	CASSYRRNSYEQYF
TRBD1	TRBV29-1	TRBJ2-5	.	TGCAGCGTTGAGGGGACAGTTAAAGAGACCCAGTACTTC	CSVEGTVKETQYF
.	TRBV12-5	TRBJ2-2	.	TGTGCTAGTGGTTTCCAGGGGATCGGGGAGCTGTTTTTT	CASGFQGIGELFF
.	TRBV4-1	TRBJ1-3	few	TGCGCCAGCAGCCAAGACGAGGGCCGAAGCTCTGGAAACACCATATATTTT	CASSQDEGRSSGNTIYF
.	TRBV7-6	TRBJ2-7	.	TGTGCCAGCAGCTTAGGGGGAAGATCCTACGAGCAGTACTTC	CASSLGGRSYEQYF
TRBD1	TRBV5-1	TRBJ1-6	.	TGCGCCAGCAGCTCGGGACAGAGCAACTCACCCCTCCACTTT	CASSSGQSNSPLHF
TRBD1	TRBV28	TRBJ1-5	once	TGTGCCAGCAGTCTTGGGAACAGGGGGCAAAATCAGCCCCAGCATTTT	CASSLGNRGQNQPQHF
.	TRBV2	TRBJ1-1	few	TGTGCCAGCAGTGAATGGGCAGGGAGAGGTAATGAAGCTTTCTTT	CASSEWAGRGNEAFF
TRBD2	TRBV4-1	TRBJ2-5	.	TGCGCCAGCAGCCGCCCTAAGGCGGGCGGGGGGTTGGATATACAAGAGACCCAGTACTTC	CASSRPKAGGGLDIQETQYF
.	TRBV7-3	TRBJ2-3	few	TGTGCCAGCAGCTTAGCGCGGACAGATACGCAGTATTTT	CASSLARTDTQYF
.	TRBV6-1	TRBJ2-5	.	TGTGCCAGCAGTGGTAATAGCGGTAACCAAGAGACCCAGTACTTC	CASSGNSGNQETQYF
.	TRBV7-6	TRBJ2-2	.	TGTGCCAGCAGCTACCTCACAGAACAGAACACCGGGGAGCTGTTTTTT	CASSYLTEQNTGELFF
.	TRBV4-1	TRBJ2-2	few	TGCGCCAGCAGCCAAGAAGGGGCTTTTAGCGGGGAGCTGTTTTTT	CASSQEGAFSGELFF
TRBD2	TRBV11-2	TRBJ2-7	.	TGTGCCAGCAGATCCACTAGCGGGGGCCCCTACGAGCAGTACTTC	CASRSTSGGPYEQYF
TRBD1	TRBV6-5	TRBJ2-7	.	TGTGCCAGCAGTTACGGCACAGGGGCGGGCTACGAGCAGTACTTC	CASSYGTGAGYEQYF
.	TRBV11-2	TRBJ1-2	few	TGTGCCAGCAGCTTAGTCCCACAGGGTCCCTACACCTTC	CASSLVPQGPYTF
.	TRBV7-2	TRBJ1-1	.	TGTGCCAGCAGCTTAGGGGGGCACACTGAAGCTTTCTTT	CASSLGGHTEAFF
.	TRBV11-3	TRBJ2-1	.	TGTGCCAGCAGCTCCAGACAGGGAGGGAATGAGCAGTTCTTC	CASSSRQGGNEQFF
TRBD1	TRBV11-3	TRBJ2-3	.	TGTGCCAGCAGCTTAGTTCCTCCGGGACAGGGGGGATTGGATACGCAGTATTTT	CASSLVPPGQGGLDTQYF
.	TRBV4-1	TRBJ1-5	.	TGCGCCAGCAGCCAAGTCCTCAATCAGCCCCAGCATTTT	CASSQVLNQPQHF
TRBD2	TRBV9	TRBJ2-7	.	TGTGCCAGCAGCGTAGGGGGACTAGCGGCGGGCTACGAGCAGTACTTC	CASSVGGLAAGYEQYF
.	TRBV6-5	TRBJ1-6	.	TGTGCCAGCAGTTACTCGGTATATCCAGGGGATTCACCCCTCCACTTT	CASSYSVYPGDSPLHF
TRBD1	TRBV30	TRBJ1-1	few	TGTGCCCGCACAGGGGCACGGAACACTGAAGCTTTCTTT	CARTGARNTEAFF
.	TRBV6-5	TRBJ1-6	.	TGTGCCAGCAAGAACTCCCTTAATTCACCCCTCCACTTT	CASKNSLNSPLHF